This TCR beta chain is drawn from a study of OX40 agonist ivuxolimab in advanced cancers. Overall study: Of mixed ages from about 20 to 80 and averaging 60 years, the group was around 78% male.

If patients had autoimmune disease history or systemic immunosuppression, they were excluded. Baseline, cycle 4 day 1, and cycle 7 day 1 were the blood sampling points. The V end lost 2 bases, the J end lost 5 bases, and 0 bases lay between the germline ends. Germline CDR1 reads SGHVS; CDR2 reads FNYEAQ. The CDR3 sequence is 11 residues long. Profiling relied on immunoSEQ multiplex PCR, and the TCRdb table lists in-frame clones only, not all of them. The sample has about 99,000 clones; approximately 95% are singletons. The clonotype comes from an adult with an advanced solid tumor such as melanoma, head and neck, liver or kidney cancer. Sequenced here: CD4+ or CD8+ T cells sorted from blood, sampled in a trial of the OX40 agonist ivuxolimab. This sequence joins TRBV7-6 and TRBJ2-2; D remains unclear. DNA for the CDR3: TGTGCCAGCAGCTTAACCGGGGAGCTGTTTTTT. It encodes CASSLTGELFF.